One and the same sample provided the 16 T cell receptor beta chains below, sequenced in a study of T cells in Graves' hyperthyroidism and ophthalmopathy. The source material, RNA transcripts, was used to amplify TCR beta CDR3 regions. TCR CDR3 regions were first amplified by RT-PCR with HTBI primers. TCRdb itself ran the multiplex PCR reads through MiXCR, one entry per CDR3 protein. The sample has over 650,000 distinct CDR3 sequences; over 15% are singletons. The sample consisted of blood. These TCRs come from a man aged 18-30 years with Graves' hyperthyroidism.

The CDR3 loop reads CASSPPSGTGENEQFF. CDR3 sequence (DNA): TGTGCCAGCAGCCCCCCGAGCGGGACAGGTGAAAATGAGCAGTTCTTC. The chain links TRBV12-3 or TRBV12-4 to TRBJ2-1; tentative D call: TRBD1 (8 bases). V was cut by 6 bases and J by 7 bases, with 22 bases left in between. The CDR3 spans 16 residues.

This clonotype was observed a few times. A junction end diverges from the germline sequence, so it may reflect a read error. The gene calls are TRBV15 and TRBJ1-2, with no clear D. This CDR3 spans 13 amino acids. Germline V gene lookup returns CDR1 LNHNV and CDR2 YYDKDF (reference sequence). CDR3 residues: CATSRDEKEGYAF. Written as DNA, the CDR3 is TGTGCCACCAGCAGAGATGAAAAAGAGGGCTACGCCTTC. The whole variable domain, filled in from reference TRBV15 and TRBJ1-2, reads DAMVIQNPRYQVTQFGKPVTLSCSQTLNHNVMYWYQQKSSQAPKLLFHYYDKDFNNEADTPDNFQSRRPNTSFCFLDIRSPGLGDTAMYLCATSRDEKEGYAFGSGTRLTVV.

This rearrangement joins TRBV29-1 to TRBJ2-7; 11 nucleotides match TRBD1. Germline V gene sequence: CDR1 SQVTM, CDR2 ANQGSEA. Losses at the gene ends were 7 bases for V and 7 bases for J; bases not matched to a gene: 6. The CDR3 spans 12 residues. DNA for the CDR3: TGCAGCGCGGGACAGGGGGGGAGAGAGCAGTACTTC. It codes for CSAGQGGREQYF.

This clonotype was observed a few times. The rearrangement joins TRBV6-1 to TRBJ2-5, with 10 positions matching TRBD2. Germline V gene data show CDR1 as MNHNS and CDR2 as SASEGT. CDR3 length: 16 residues. V lost 3 bases, J lost 5 bases, and 9 bases stayed unmatched. CDR3 sequence: CASSDDPSGSRETQYF. The CDR3 nucleotides read TGTGCCAGCAGTGATGACCCTAGCGGGAGTAGGGAGACCCAGTACTTC.

For the CDR3, the DNA is TGTGCCAGTGCCGGGCCCCCCTCCTACGAGCAGTACTTC. It translates to CASAGPPSYEQYF. The chain carries TRBV7-6 and TRBJ2-7; D not resolved. This CDR3 comprises 13 residues. V was pared by 9 bases and J by 0 bases, with 12 bases between. From germline, CDR1 is SGHVS and CDR2 FNYEAQ.

The chain joins TRBV5-1 to TRBJ1-4; 7 positions match TRBD1. This CDR3 spans 14 amino acids. The trim removed 1 base at V and 5 bases at J, leaving 2 bases unmatched. Germline CDR1 reads SGHRS; CDR2 reads YFSETQ. The DNA of the CDR3 is TGCGCCAGCAGCTTGCAACAGGGGAATGAAAAACTGTTTTTT. Protein sequence: CASSLQQGNEKLFF.

CDR3 residues: CASSGWDRAYSTGELFF. Here the CDR3 DNA reads TGTGCCAGCAGTGGATGGGACAGGGCTTATAGCACCGGGGAGCTGTTTTTT. The chain has TRBV6-1 and TRBJ2-2; 9 nucleotides align to TRBD1. Germline CDR1 reads MNHNS; CDR2 reads SASEGT. The V gene end was trimmed by 4 bases and the J gene end by 4 bases; junction bases not matched to a gene: 10. The CDR3 sequence is 17 residues long.

This clonotype was observed many times. J is TRBJ1-5 and V is TRBV5-5, with D unresolved. The CDR3 runs to 15 residues. V shed 0 bases and J shed 4 bases, with 11 bases lying between them. Per germline, CDR1 SGHKS and CDR2 YYEKEE (reference sequence). Here the CDR3 reads CASSLGLVSNQPQHF. CDR3 DNA sequence: TGTGCCAGCAGCTTGGGACTGGTGTCGAATCAGCCCCAGCATTTT.

In this sample, this clonotype turned up many times. The chain couples TRBV12-3 or TRBV12-4 to TRBJ2-7; 7 positions agree with TRBD1. This CDR3 has 12 amino acids. V lost 6 bases and J lost 9; bases outside the gene matches: 8. CDR3 DNA sequence: TGTGCCAGCAGGGGACAGACGATGGTGCAGTACTTC. Its protein product is CASRGQTMVQYF.

A few counts support this clonotype. The rearrangement links TRBV4-1 to TRBJ2-2; D is unclear. Germline CDR1 is MGHRA and CDR2 is YSYEKL. The CDR3 totals 15 residues. V lost 3 bases, J lost 5 bases, and 13 bases lay in between. The CDR3 region is CASSHPPLGTGELFF. The CDR3 DNA reads TGCGCCAGCAGCCACCCCCCCTTAGGGACCGGGGAGCTGTTTTTT.

Ten or more counts support this clonotype. The CDR3 DNA reads TGTGCCAGCAGTGTCGGACTAGCGGGGCCCCTCTCCTACAATGAGCAGTTCTTC. This codes for CASSVGLAGPLSYNEQFF. V and J are TRBV12-3 or TRBV12-4 and TRBJ2-1; 12 bases agree with TRBD2. This CDR3 region has 18 residues. With 5 bases clipped from V and 0 bases from J, the junction kept 8 bases outside the gene matches.

V usage is TRBV6-4 and J usage is TRBJ2-1; D not resolved. The CDR3 consists of 13 residues. Looked up from germline, CDR1 is MRHNA and CDR2 is SNTAGT. The V end was cut by 0 bases, the J end by 7 bases, with 7 bases between. The CDR3 DNA sequence: TGTGCCAGCAGTGACTCTGGGAAAAATGAGCAGTTCTTC. It translates to CASSDSGKNEQFF.

This clonotype has just a few counts. The gene calls are TRBV27 and TRBJ2-5; D ambiguous. Deletions cut 11 bases from V and 1 base from J, with 20 bases between. Germline-derived CDR1 and CDR2 are MNHEY and SMNVEV (reference sequence). CDR3 size: 15 residues. For the CDR3, the DNA is TGTGCCTCAAGGGTCATCCGGGCAGCCCAAGAGACCCAGTACTTC. It codes for CASRVIRAAQETQYF.

This clonotype was seen many times. The chain employs TRBV27 and TRBJ2-7, with TRBD1 matching 8 bases. Germline lookup yields CDR1 MNHEY and CDR2 SMNVEV (reference sequence). The CDR3 sequence is 19 residues long. Trimming at V came to 5 bases and at J to 0 bases, leaving 18 bases not matched to a gene. The CDR3 coding sequence is TGTGCCAGCAGTCCTTTGGGGGGACAGGTCAGGGGAGCCTCCTACGAGCAGTACTTC. It is translated as CASSPLGGQVRGASYEQYF.

In this sample, this clonotype turned up many times. This chain joins TRBV12-3 or TRBV12-4 and TRBJ2-3; possible D gene TRBD2, 6 bases. Deletions cut 5 bases from V and 4 bases from J, with 19 bases between. This CDR3 contains 16 residues. CDR3 region: CASSPPRDQGADTQYF. The CDR3 DNA reads TGTGCCAGCAGTCCCCCGCGGGACCAGGGCGCAGATACGCAGTATTTT.

This clonotype was seen many times. The chain is built from TRBV2 and TRBJ2-5; possible D gene TRBD1, 6 bases. Germline V gives CDR1 SNHLY, CDR2 FYNNEI. This CDR3 has 12 residues. V was trimmed by 8 bases and J by 7 bases, leaving 14 bases between them. The CDR3 DNA follows: TGTGCCAGCGGGGACATTCAGGTGACCCAGTACTTC. It translates to CASGDIQVTQYF.